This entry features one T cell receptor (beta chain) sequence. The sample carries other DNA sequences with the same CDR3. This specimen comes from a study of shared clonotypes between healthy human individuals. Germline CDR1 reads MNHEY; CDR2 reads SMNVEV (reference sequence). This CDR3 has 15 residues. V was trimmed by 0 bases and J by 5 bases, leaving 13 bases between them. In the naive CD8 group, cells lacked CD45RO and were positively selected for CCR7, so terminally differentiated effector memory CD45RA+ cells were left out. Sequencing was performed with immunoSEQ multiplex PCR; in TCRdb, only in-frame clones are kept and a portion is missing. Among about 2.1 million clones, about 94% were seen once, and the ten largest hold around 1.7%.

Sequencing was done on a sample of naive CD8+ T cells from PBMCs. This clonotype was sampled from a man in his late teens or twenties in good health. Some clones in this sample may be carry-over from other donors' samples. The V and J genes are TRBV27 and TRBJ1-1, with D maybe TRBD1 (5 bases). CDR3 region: CASSLSRGARTEAFF. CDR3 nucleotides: TGTGCCAGCAGTTTATCGAGAGGGGCGCGGACTGAAGCTTTCTTT.